This T cell receptor beta chain appears in the sequencing data of a study of a mutant IDH1 vaccine in newly diagnosed glioma. Study overall: Treated patients, about 60% male and approximately 38% female, averaged approximately 40 years of age. Standard pretreatment was either radiotherapy, temozolomide, or, for most, radiochemotherapy with temozolomide.

This clone was seen only a few times. Its target is unknown. V was clipped by 8 bases and J by 4 bases, with 11 bases between them. CDR3 length: 12 residues. Germline values: CDR1 SNHLY, CDR2 FYNNEI. Libraries were prepared by immunoSEQ multiplex PCR; TCRdb keeps only in-frame clonotypes and omits some of them. The repertoire holds 55,000 to 65,000 clones, with about 71% as singletons. Time point of the sample: week 47, end of study. Vaccinated patients received 300 ug of mutant IDH1 20-mer peptide per dose, with topical imiquimod. The chain combines TRBV2 with TRBJ1-1, with D unclear. Source: PBMCs, taken from a glioma patient whose treatment included an IDH1 peptide vaccine. This TCR was sampled from a man over 45 with glioma. CDR3 in amino acids: CASRSFLTEAFF. In DNA, the CDR3 is TGTGCCAGCCGATCATTTCTCACTGAAGCTTTCTTT.